This TCR beta chain was recovered during a study of OX40 agonist ivuxolimab in advanced cancers. Study-wide results and limits: What antigens the expanded peripheral T cells recognized was never established.

This clone came up many times. What it binds is not known. Method: immunoSEQ multiplex PCR; TCRdb's copy keeps in-frame clones and lacks some. Counted here are 55,000 to 70,000 clones, approximately 81% occurring once; the ten biggest clones make up about 6.3%. Germline CDR1 and CDR2: GTSNPN and SVGIG (reference sequence). This CDR3 is 14 amino acids long. Trimming took off 2 bases at V and 1 base at J, with 12 bases between the two ends. The rearrangement links TRBV30 to TRBJ2-7, with D possibly being TRBD1 (6 bases). The source was CD4+ or CD8+ T cells sorted from blood, collected in a trial of the OX40 agonist ivuxolimab. The receptor was isolated from an adult with an advanced solid tumor such as melanoma, head and neck, liver or kidney cancer. Here the CDR3 reads CAWSPGTFSYEQYF. The CDR3, as DNA: TGTGCCTGGAGTCCCGGGACATTTTCCTACGAGCAGTACTTC.